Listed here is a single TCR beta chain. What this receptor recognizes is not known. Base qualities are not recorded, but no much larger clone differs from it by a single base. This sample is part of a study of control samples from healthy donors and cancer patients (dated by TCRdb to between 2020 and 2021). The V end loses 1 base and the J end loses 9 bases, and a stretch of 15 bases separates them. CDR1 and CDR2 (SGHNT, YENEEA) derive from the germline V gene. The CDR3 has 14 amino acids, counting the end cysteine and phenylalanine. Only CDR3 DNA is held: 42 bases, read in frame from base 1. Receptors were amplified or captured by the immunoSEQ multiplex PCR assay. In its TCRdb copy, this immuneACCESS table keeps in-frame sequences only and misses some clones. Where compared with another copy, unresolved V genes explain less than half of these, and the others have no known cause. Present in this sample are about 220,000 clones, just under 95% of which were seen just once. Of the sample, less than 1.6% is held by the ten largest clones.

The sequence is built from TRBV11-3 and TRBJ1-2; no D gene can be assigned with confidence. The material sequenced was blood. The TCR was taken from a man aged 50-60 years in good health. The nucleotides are TGTGCCAGCAGCTTAGTGTTGGGGATCGAGAGCTACACCTTC. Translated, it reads CASSLVLGIESYTF.